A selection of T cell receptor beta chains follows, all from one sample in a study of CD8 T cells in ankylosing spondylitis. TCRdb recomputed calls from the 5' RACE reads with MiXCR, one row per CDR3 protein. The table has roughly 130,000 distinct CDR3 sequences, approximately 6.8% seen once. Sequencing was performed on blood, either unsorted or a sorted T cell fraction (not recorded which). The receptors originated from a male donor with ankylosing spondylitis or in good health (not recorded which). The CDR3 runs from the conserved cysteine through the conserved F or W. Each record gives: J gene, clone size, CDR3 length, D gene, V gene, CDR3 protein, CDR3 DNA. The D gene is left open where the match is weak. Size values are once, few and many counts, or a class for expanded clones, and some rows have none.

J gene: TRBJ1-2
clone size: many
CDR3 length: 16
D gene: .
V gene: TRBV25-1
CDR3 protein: CASSDLGTPYNYGYTF
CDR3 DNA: TGTGCCAGCAGTGATCTCGGGACACCTTATAACTATGGCTACACCTTC

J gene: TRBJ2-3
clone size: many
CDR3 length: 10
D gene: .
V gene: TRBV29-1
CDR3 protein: CSVYTDTQYF
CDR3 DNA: TGCAGCGTCTACACAGATACGCAGTATTTT

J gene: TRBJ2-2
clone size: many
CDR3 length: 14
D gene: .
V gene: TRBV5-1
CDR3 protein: CASSLGLVAGELFF
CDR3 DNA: TGCGCCAGCAGCTTGGGACTAGTTGCCGGGGAGCTGTTTTTT

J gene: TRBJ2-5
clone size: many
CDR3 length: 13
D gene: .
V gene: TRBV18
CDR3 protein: CASSPELQETQYF
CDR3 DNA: TGTGCCAGCTCACCGGAGTTGCAAGAGACCCAGTACTTC

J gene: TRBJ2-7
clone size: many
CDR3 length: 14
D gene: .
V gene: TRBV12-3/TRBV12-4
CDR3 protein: CASSPRTETYEQYF
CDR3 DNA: TGTGCCAGCAGTCCGAGGACAGAAACCTACGAGCAGTACTTC

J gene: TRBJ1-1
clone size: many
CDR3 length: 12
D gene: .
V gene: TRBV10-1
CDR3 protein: CASSEQGTEAFF
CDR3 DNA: TGCGCCAGCAGTGAACAGGGAACTGAAGCTTTCTTT

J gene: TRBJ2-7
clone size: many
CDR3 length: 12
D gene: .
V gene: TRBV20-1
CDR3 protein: CSAKKRAYEQYF
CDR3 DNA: TGCAGTGCCAAAAAACGGGCCTACGAGCAGTACTTC

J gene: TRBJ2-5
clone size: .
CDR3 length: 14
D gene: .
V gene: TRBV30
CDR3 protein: CAWSFGGGQETQYF
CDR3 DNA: TGTGCCTGGAGTTTCGGAGGCGGGCAAGAGACCCAGTACTTC

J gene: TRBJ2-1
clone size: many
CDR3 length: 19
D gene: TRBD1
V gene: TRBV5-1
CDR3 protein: CASSGDDRGQKSSYNEQFF
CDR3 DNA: TGCGCCAGCAGCGGAGACGACAGGGGGCAAAAGAGCTCCTACAATGAGCAGTTCTTC

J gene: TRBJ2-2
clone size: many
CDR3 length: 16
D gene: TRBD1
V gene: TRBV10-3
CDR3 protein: CALSPRGIGNTGELFF
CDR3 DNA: TGTGCCCTTTCACCCAGGGGGATAGGGAACACCGGGGAGCTGTTTTTT

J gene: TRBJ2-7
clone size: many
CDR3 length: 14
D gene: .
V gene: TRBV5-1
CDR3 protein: CASSSGTLTYEQYF
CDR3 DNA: TGCGCCAGCAGCTCCGGGACTCTTACCTACGAGCAGTACTTC

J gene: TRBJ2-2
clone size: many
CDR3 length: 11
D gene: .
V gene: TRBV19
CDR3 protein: CASSMDAELFF
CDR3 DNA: TGTGCCAGTAGTATGGACGCCGAGCTGTTTTTT

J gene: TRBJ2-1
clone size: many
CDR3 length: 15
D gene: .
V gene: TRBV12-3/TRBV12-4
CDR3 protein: CASSLSAGSYNEQFF
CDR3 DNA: TGTGCCAGCAGTTTATCGGCAGGCTCCTACAATGAGCAGTTCTTC

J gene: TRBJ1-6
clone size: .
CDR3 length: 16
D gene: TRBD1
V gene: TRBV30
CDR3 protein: CAWGTGGVSYNSPLHF
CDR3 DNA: TGTGCCTGGGGGACAGGGGGAGTATCCTATAATTCACCCCTCCACTTT

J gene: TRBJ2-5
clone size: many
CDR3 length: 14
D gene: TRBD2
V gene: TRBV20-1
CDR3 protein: CSAPPSGGLETQYF
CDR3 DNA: TGCAGTGCCCCCCCTTCGGGAGGTTTGGAGACCCAGTACTTC

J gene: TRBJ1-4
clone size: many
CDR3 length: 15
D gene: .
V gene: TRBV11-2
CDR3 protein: CASSLDGASNEKLFF
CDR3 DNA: TGTGCCAGCAGCCTGGACGGTGCGTCTAATGAAAAACTGTTTTTT

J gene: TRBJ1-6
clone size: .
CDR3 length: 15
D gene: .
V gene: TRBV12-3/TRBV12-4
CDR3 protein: CASSLLGGANSPLHF
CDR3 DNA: TGTGCCAGCAGTTTGCTCGGCGGGGCCAATTCACCCCTCCACTTT

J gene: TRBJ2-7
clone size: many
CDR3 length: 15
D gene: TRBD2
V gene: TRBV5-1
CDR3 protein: CASSGGLAGAYEQYF
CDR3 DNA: TGCGCCAGCAGCGGTGGACTAGCGGGAGCCTACGAGCAGTACTTC

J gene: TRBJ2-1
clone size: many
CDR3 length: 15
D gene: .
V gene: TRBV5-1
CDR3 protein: CASSLLGDHADEQFF
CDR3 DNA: TGCGCCAGCAGCTTGCTTGGCGACCACGCGGATGAGCAGTTCTTC

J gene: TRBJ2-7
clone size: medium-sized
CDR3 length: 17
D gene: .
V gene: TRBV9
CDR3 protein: CASSVSPKQVPSYEQYF
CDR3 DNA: TGTGCCAGCAGCGTAAGCCCCAAGCAGGTCCCGTCCTACGAGCAGTACTTC

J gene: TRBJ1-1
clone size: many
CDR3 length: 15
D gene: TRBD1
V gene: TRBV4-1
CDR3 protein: CASSQTGQPNTEAFF
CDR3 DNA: TGCGCCAGCAGCCAGACGGGACAGCCGAACACTGAAGCTTTCTTT

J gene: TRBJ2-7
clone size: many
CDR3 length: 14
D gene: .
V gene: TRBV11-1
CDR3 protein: CASSLAQRTYEQYF
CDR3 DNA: TGTGCCAGCAGCTTAGCGCAGCGGACCTACGAGCAGTACTTC

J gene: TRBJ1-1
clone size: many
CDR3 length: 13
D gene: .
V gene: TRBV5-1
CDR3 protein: CASSLTTRTEAFF
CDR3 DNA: TGCGCCAGCAGCTTAACCACGAGGACTGAAGCTTTCTTT

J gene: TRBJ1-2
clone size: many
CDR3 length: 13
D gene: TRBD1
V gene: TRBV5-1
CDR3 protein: CASSQDRNYGYTF
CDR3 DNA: TGCGCCAGCAGCCAGGACAGGAACTATGGCTACACCTTC

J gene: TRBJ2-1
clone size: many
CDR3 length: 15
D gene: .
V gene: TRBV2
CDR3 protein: CASSEAPREYNEQFF
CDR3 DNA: TGTGCCAGCAGTGAAGCCCCTAGGGAGTACAATGAGCAGTTCTTC

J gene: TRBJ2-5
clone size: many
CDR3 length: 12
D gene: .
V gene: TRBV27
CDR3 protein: CASSTSRETQYF
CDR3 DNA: TGTGCCAGCAGTACCTCGAGAGAGACCCAGTACTTC

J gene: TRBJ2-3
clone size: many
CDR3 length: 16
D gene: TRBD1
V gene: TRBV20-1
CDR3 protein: CSARAGTADPADTQYF
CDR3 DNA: TGCAGTGCTAGAGCCGGGACAGCCGACCCGGCAGATACGCAGTATTTT

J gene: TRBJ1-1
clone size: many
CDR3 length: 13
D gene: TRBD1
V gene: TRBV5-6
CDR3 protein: CASSPRGTGTAFF
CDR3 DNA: TGTGCCAGCAGCCCGAGAGGGACAGGGACAGCTTTCTTT

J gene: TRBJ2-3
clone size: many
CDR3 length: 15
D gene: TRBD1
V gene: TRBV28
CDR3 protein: CASSRDRASTDTQYF
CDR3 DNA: TGTGCCAGCAGTCGGGACAGGGCTAGCACAGATACGCAGTATTTT

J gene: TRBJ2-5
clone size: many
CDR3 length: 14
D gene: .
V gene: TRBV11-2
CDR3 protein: CASSLAGTQETQYF
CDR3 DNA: TGTGCCAGCAGCTTAGCCGGGACCCAGGAGACCCAGTACTTC

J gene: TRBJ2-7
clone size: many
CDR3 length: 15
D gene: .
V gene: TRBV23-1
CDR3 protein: CASSQSGDVHYEQYF
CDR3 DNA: TGCGCCAGCAGTCAATCGGGGGACGTACACTACGAGCAGTACTTC

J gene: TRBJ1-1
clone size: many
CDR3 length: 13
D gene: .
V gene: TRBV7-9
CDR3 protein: CASSPIPNTEAFF
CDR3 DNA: TGTGCCAGCAGTCCTATCCCGAACACTGAAGCTTTCTTT

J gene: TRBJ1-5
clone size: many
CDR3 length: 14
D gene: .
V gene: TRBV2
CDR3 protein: CASSESEINQPQHF
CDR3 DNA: TGTGCCAGCAGTGAATCAGAAATCAATCAGCCCCAGCATTTT

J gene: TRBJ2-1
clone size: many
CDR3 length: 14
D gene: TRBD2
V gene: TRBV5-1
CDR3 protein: CASSWGREYNEQFF
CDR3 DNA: TGCGCCAGCAGCTGGGGGAGGGAATACAATGAGCAGTTCTTC

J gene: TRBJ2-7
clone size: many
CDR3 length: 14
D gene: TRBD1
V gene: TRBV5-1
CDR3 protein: CASSSDRGNYEQYF
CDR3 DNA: TGCGCCAGCAGCTCAGACAGGGGAAACTACGAGCAGTACTTC

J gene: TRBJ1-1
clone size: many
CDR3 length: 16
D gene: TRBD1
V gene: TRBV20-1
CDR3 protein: CSGRVQGQVVNTEAFF
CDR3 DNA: TGCAGTGGACGGGTACAGGGGCAGGTTGTGAACACTGAAGCTTTCTTT

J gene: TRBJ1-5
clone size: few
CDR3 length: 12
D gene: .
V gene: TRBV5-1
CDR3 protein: CASSDGGQPQHF
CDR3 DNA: TGCGCCAGCAGCGACGGGGGACAGCCCCAGCATTTT

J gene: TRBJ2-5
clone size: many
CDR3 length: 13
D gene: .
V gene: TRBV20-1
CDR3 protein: CSARVEYQETQYF
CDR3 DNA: TGCAGTGCTAGAGTAGAGTACCAAGAGACCCAGTACTTC

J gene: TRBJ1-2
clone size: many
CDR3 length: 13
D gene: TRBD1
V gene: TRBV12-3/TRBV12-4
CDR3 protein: CASSSGGYYGYTF
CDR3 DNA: TGTGCCAGCAGTTCAGGGGGATACTATGGCTACACCTTC

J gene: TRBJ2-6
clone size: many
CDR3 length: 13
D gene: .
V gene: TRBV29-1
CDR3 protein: CSVESSGANVLTF
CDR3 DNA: TGCAGCGTTGAATCCTCTGGGGCCAACGTCCTGACTTTC